This T cell receptor (beta chain) derives from a study of blood T cell repertoires in COVID-19. Study as a whole: From the United States, Italy and Spain came samples of acute and convalescent COVID-19. The cDNA or gDNA used as material had been derived from T cells, B-cell-depleted T cells, or PBMCs.

In the authors' workflow: Reference gene primer amplification gave nucleated cell count estimates. Sequencing was performed with immunoSEQ multiplex PCR; in TCRdb, only in-frame clones are kept and a portion is missing. The V and J calls and clone size were taken over from that table, and D and trimming were inferred from the DNA. The sample comprises roughly 41,000 clones, over 80% of which are singletons, and approximately 16% rests with the top ten. Trimming took 4 bases from V and 4 from J, leaving 24 bases between them. CDR1 and CDR2 from the germline V gene are SGHRS and YFSETQ. The CDR3 is 17 residues long.

The sequenced sample was peripheral blood. The chain couples TRBV5-1 to TRBJ2-7, with TRBD2 as a possible D gene (6 bases). This TCR was recovered from a human donor in a cohort sampled during active COVID-19. CDR3 nucleotides: TGCGCCAGCAGCATAGGACTAACGGGAGACCCAGGGTACGAGCAGTACTTC. Amino acid sequence: CASSIGLTGDPGYEQYF.